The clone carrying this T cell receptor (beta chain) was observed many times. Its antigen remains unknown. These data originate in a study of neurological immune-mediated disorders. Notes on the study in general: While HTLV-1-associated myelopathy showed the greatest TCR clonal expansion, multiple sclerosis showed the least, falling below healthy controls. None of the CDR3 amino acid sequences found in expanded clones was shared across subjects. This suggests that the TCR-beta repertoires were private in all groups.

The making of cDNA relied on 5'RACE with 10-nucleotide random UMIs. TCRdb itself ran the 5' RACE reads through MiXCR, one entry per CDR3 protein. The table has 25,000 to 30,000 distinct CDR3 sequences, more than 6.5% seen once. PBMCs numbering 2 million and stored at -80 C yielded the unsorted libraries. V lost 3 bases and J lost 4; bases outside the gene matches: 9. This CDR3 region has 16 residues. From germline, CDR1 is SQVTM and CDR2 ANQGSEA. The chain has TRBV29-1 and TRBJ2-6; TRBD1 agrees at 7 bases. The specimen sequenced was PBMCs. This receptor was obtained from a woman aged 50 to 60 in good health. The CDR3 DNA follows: TGCAGCGTTGATAGGCCAGGGGGTACCGGGGCCAACGTCCTGACTTTC. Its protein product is CSVDRPGGTGANVLTF.